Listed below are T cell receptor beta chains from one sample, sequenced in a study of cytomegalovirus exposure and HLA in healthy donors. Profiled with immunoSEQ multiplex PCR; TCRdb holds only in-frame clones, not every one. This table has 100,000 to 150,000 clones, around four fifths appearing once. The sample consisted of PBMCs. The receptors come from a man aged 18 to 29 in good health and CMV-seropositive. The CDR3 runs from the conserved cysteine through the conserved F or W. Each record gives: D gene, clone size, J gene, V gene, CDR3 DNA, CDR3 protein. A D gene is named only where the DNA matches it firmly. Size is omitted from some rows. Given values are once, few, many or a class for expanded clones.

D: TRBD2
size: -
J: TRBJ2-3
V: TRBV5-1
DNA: TGCGCCAGCAGCCAGACTAGCGGGGACCCAGATACGCAGTATTTT
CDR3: CASSQTSGDPDTQYF

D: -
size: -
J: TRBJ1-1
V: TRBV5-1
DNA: TGCGCCACCAAACAGAACCTGAACACTGAAGCTTTCTTT
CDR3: CATKQNLNTEAFF

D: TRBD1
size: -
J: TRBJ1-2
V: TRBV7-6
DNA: TGTGCCAGCAGCCCCAACAGGGGGCTTGAGGATGGCTACACCTTC
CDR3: CASSPNRGLEDGYTF

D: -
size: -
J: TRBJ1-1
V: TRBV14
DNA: TGTGCCAGCAGCCGGACCCAGGGTCGGTTCCCTGAAGCTTTCTTT
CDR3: CASSRTQGRFPEAFF

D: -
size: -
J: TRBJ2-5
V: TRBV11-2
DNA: TGTGCCAGCAGCTCAGCTCCCGCAGGGGGGGAGACCCAGTACTTC
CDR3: CASSSAPAGGETQYF

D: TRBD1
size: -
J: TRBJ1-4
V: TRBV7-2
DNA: TGTGCCAGCAGCCAACAGGGGGGAACTAATGAAAAACTGTTTTTT
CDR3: CASSQQGGTNEKLFF

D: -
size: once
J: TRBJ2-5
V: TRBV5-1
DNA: TGCGCCAGCAGCTTGCCGGAGGGTAACCAAGAGACCCAGTACTTC
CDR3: CASSLPEGNQETQYF

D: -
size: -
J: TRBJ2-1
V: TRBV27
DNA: TGTGCCAGCAGTTTATCGCAGGGTGCTGCCTACAATGAGCAGTTCTTC
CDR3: CASSLSQGAAYNEQFF

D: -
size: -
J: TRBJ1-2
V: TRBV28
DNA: TGTGCCAGCAGTTTGGTTCAGGCTGACGTGGGCTACACCTTC
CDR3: CASSLVQADVGYTF

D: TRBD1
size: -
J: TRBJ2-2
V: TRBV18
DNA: TGTGCCAGCTCACCGATTACAGGGGGTAACACCGGGGAGCTGTTTTTT
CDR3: CASSPITGGNTGELFF

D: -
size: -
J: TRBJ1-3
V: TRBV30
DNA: TGTGCCTGGAGTACAGGGAAGCCTGGAAACACCATATATTTT
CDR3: CAWSTGKPGNTIYF

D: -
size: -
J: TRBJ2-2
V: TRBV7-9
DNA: TGTGCCAGCAGCTCAGGGACATCGAACACCGGGGAGCTGTTTTTT
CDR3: CASSSGTSNTGELFF

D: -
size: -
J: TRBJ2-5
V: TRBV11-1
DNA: TGTGCCAGCAGCCCAACCCTACAGGGAAAGGGTGAGACCCAGTACTTC
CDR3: CASSPTLQGKGETQYF

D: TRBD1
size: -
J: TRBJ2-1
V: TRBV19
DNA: TGTGCCAGTGGGGAGGGGACAGGGTTCTACAATGAGCAGTTCTTC
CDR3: CASGEGTGFYNEQFF

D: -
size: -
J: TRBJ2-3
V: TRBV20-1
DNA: TGCAGTGCTAGTCCGGGGGATACGCAGTATTTT
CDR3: CSASPGDTQYF

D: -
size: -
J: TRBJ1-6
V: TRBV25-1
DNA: TGTGCCAGCAGAGGGGCAGCCTGGGGACCCCTCCACTTT
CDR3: CASRGAAWGPLHF

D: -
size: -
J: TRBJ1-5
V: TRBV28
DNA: TGTGCCAGCTGGATCGAGGGCAGGAGCAATCAGCCCCAGCATTTT
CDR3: CASWIEGRSNQPQHF

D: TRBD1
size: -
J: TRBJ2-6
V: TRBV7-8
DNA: TGTGCCAGCAGCTCCCGGGACAGGGCTGGCTCTGGGGCCAACGTCCTGACTTTC
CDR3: CASSSRDRAGSGANVLTF

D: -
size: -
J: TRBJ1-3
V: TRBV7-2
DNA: TGTGCCAGCAGCTCCCCCGACATTAGCTCTGGAAACACCATATATTTT
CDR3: CASSSPDISSGNTIYF

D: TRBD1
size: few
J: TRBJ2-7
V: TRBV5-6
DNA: TGTGCCAGCAGCGGTGGGACAGTAAGCTCCTACGAGCAGTACTTC
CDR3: CASSGGTVSSYEQYF

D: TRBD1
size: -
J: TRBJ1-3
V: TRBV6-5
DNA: TGTGCCAGCAGTTACGGGACAGTCTCTGGAAACACCATATATTTT
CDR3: CASSYGTVSGNTIYF

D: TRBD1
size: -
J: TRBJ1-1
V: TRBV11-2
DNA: TGTGCCAGCAGCCCACTGACAGGGATGAAGGTGAACACTGAAGCTTTCTTT
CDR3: CASSPLTGMKVNTEAFF

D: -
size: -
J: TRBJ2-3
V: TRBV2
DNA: TGTGCCAGCAGCCTCCCGGGGAGTTCTACTCCCACAGATACGCAGTATTTT
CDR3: CASSLPGSSTPTDTQYF

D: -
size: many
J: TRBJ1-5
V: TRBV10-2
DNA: TGCGCCAGCAGTGACTCGGGGGGTAGCAATCAGCCCCAGCATTTT
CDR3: CASSDSGGSNQPQHF

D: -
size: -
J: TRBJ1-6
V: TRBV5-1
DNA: TGCGCCAGCAGCTTGGGGTCCTTACAGAATTCACCCCTCCACTTT
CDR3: CASSLGSLQNSPLHF

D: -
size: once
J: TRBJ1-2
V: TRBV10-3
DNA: TGTGCCATCGGCGACACGTCCTATGGCTACACCTTC
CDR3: CAIGDTSYGYTF

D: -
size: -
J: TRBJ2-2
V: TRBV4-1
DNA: TGCGCCAGCAGCCAATCCGAGGACAGTTTGGCCGGGGAGCTGTTTTTT
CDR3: CASSQSEDSLAGELFF

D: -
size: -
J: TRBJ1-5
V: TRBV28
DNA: TGTGCCAGCAGTGCGTCAGGGTTTCCCATTCCGGCCCAGCATTTT
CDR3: CASSASGFPIPAQHF

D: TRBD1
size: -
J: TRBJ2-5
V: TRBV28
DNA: TGTGCCAGCAGCTCATATGAGGACAGGGGGAACTTC
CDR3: CASSSYEDRGNF

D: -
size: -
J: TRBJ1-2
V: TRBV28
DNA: TGTGCCAGCAGCCTAACAGGGAAAGGCTACACCTTC
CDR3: CASSLTGKGYTF

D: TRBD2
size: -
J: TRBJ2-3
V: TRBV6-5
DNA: TGTGCCAGCAGTTACGGGGGCGGGGGGGGCCCAGATACGCAGTATTTT
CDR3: CASSYGGGGGPDTQYF

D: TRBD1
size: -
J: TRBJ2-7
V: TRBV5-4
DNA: TGTGCCAGCAGCTTGGACACTGGGGACAGGCCCTACGAGCAGTACTTC
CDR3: CASSLDTGDRPYEQYF

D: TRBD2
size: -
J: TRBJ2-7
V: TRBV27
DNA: TGTGCCAGCAGTTCCCTCGGGGAGGGGGAGCAGTACTTC
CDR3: CASSSLGEGEQYF

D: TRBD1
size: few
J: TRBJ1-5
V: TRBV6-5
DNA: TGTGCCAGCAGTCCCGGACAGGGCAGTCAGCCCCAGCATTTT
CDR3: CASSPGQGSQPQHF

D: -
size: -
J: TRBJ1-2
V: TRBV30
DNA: TGTGCCTGGATTGGGGGGATAAACTATGGCTACACCTTC
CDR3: CAWIGGINYGYTF